A single sample is the source of the 3 T cell receptor beta chains below, sequenced in a study of regulatory T cells. No antigen has been assigned to these receptors. Study results and caveats: Hydrophobic residues at CDR3 positions 6 and 7 were enriched in conventional CD4+ T cells of CD3G-deficient patients.

The PCR used 52 TRBV and 13 TRBJ primers. Only in-frame clones appear in the TCRdb table, and some are missing; sequencing was by immunoSEQ multiplex PCR. The sample lists around 17,000 clones; 75% to 85% were seen once. The sequenced material came from conventional CD4+ T cells sorted from blood. These receptors originate from a person in their twenties or thirties with CD3G deficiency.

The rearrangement links TRBV18 to TRBJ2-2; D gene ambiguous. The V gene's germline CDR1 is KGHSH and CDR2 LQKENI. This CDR3 comprises 11 residues. The V end lost 1 base, the J end lost 9 bases, and 3 bases lay between the germline ends. CDR3 DNA: TGTGCCAGCTCACCACAGAGGGAGCTGTTTTTT. Its translation: CASSPQRELFF.

The chain joins TRBV28 to TRBJ2-1, with no clear D. The germline CDR1 and CDR2 sequences are MDHEN and SYDVKM. V gave up 6 bases and J gave up 2 bases, with 20 bases separating them. The CDR3 totals 17 residues. CDR3 coding DNA: TGTGCCAGCAGCTTTAATGTTTGGCGAGGAACCTACAATGAGCAGTTCTTC. Its translation: CASSFNVWRGTYNEQFF. The variable domain in full, completed from reference TRBV28 and TRBJ2-1, reads DVKVTQSSRYLVKRTGEKVFLECVQDMDHENMFWYRQDPGLGLRLIYFSYDVKMKEKGDIPEGYSVSREKKERFSLILESASTNQTSMYLCASSFNVWRGTYNEQFFGPGTRLTVL.

This clone appeared once. The rearrangement links TRBV5-1 to TRBJ1-1; possibly TRBD1 for D (5 bases). This CDR3 spans 14 amino acids. Germline values: CDR1 SGHRS, CDR2 YFSETQ. V lost 4 bases, J lost 1 base, and 11 bases lay in between. The CDR3 DNA follows: TGCGCCAGCAGCCCGGGACCCCCGAACACTGAAGCTTTCTTT. Residues: CASSPGPPNTEAFF.